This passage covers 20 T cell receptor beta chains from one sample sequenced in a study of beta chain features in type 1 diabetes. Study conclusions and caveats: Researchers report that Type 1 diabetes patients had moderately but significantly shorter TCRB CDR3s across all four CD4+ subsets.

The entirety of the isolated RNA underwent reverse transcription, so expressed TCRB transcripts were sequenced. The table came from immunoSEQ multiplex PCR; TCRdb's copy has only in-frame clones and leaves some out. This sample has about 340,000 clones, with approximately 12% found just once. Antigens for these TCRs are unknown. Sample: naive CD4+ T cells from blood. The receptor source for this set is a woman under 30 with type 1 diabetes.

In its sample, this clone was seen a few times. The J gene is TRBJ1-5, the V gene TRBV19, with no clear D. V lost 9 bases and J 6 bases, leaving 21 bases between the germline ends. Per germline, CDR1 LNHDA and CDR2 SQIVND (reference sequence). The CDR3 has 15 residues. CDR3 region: CASNPREVSSQPQHF. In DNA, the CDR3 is TGTGCCAGCAACCCCCGGGAGGTATCTAGTCAGCCCCAGCATTTT.

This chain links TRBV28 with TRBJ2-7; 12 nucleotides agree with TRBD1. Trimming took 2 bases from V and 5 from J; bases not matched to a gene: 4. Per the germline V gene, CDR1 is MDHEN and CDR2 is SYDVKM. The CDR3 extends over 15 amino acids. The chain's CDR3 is CASSLPGQGANEQYF. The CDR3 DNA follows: TGTGCCAGCAGTTTACCGGGACAGGGGGCCAACGAGCAGTACTTC.

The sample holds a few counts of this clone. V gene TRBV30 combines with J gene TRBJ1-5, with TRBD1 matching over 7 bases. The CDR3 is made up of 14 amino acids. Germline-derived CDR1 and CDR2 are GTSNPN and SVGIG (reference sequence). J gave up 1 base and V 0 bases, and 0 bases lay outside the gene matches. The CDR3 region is CAWSVQGSNQPQHF. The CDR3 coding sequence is TGTGCCTGGAGTGTACAGGGGAGCAATCAGCCCCAGCATTTT.

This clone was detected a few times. The CDR3 loop is CASTGTSGRKVGELFF. The CDR3 nucleotides read TGTGCCAGCACGGGGACTAGCGGGAGGAAAGTCGGGGAGCTGTTTTTT. The chain uses TRBV25-1 and TRBJ2-2; 15 bases are shared with TRBD2. The CDR3 spans 16 residues. Germline V gene lookup returns CDR1 MGHDK and CDR2 SYGVNS. V trimming: 7 bases; J trimming: 7 bases; junction bases outside the gene matches: 7. Based on the CDR3 plus reference TRBV25-1 and TRBJ2-2, the full variable domain is EADIYQTPRYLVIGTGKKITLECSQTMGHDKMYWYQQDPGMELHLIHYSYGVNSTEKGDLSSESTVSRIRTEHFPLTLESARPSHTSQYLCASTGTSGRKVGELFFGEGSRLTVL.

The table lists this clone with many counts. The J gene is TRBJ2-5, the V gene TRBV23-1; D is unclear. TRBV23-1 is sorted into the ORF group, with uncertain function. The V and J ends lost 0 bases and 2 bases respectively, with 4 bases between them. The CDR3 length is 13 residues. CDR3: CASSQSRQETQYF. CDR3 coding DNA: TGCGCCAGCAGTCAATCGCGACAAGAGACCCAGTACTTC.

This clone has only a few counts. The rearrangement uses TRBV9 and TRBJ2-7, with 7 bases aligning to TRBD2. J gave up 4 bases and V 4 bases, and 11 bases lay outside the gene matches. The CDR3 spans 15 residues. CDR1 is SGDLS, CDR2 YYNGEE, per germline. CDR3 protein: CASSSHPGGGYEQYF. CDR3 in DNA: TGTGCCAGCAGCTCCCACCCTGGGGGAGGGTACGAGCAGTACTTC. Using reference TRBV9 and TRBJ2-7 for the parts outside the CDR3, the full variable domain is DSGVTQTPKHLITATGQRVTLRCSPRSGDLSVYWYQQSLDQGLQFLIQYYNGEERAKGNILERFSAQQFPDLHSELNLSSLELGDSALYFCASSSHPGGGYEQYFGPGTRLTVT.

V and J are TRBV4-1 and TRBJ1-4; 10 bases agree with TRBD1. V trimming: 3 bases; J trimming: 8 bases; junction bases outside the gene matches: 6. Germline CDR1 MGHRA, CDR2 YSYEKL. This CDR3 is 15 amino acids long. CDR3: CASSQETGGDEKLFF. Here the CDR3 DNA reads TGCGCCAGCAGCCAGGAGACAGGGGGCGACGAAAAACTGTTTTTT.

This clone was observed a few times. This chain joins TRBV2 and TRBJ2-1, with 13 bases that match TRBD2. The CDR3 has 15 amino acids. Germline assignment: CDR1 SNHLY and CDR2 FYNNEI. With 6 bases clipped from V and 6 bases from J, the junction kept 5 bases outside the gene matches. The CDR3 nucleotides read TGTGCCAGCAGGGGAGGGACTAGCGGGATCAATGAGCAGTTCTTC. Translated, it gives CASRGGTSGINEQFF.

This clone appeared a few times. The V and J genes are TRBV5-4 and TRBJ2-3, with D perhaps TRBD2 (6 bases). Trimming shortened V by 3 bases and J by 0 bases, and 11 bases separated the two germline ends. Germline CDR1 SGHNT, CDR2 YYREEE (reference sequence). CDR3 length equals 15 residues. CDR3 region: CASSWRGGSTDTQYF. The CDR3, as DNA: TGTGCCAGCAGCTGGCGGGGCGGGAGCACAGATACGCAGTATTTT.

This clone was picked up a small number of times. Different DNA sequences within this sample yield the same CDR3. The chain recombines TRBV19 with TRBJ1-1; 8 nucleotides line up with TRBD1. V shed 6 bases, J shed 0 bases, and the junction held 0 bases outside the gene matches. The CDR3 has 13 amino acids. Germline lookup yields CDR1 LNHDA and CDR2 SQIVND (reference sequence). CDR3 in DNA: TGTGCCAGTAGGGACAGGGTGAACACTGAAGCTTTCTTT. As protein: CASRDRVNTEAFF. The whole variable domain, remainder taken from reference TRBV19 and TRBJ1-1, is DGGITQSPKYLFRKEGQNVTLSCEQNLNHDAMYWYRQDPGQGLRLIYYSQIVNDFQKGDIAEGYSVSREKKESFPLTVTSAQKNPTAFYLCASRDRVNTEAFFGQGTRLTVV.

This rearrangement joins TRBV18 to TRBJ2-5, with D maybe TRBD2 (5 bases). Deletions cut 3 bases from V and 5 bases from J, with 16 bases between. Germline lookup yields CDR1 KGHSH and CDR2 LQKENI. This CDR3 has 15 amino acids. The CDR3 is CASSPFGLPGETQYF. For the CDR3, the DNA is TGTGCCAGCTCACCTTTTGGCCTCCCGGGGGAGACCCAGTACTTC.

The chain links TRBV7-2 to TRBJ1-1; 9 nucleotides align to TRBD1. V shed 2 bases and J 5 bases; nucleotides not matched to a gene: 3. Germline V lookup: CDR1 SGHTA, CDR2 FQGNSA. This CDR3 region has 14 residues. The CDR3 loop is CASSLYDRGTEAFF. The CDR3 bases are TGTGCCAGCAGCTTATACGACAGGGGGACTGAAGCTTTCTTT. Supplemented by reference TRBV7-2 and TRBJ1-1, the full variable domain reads GAGVSQSPSNKVTEKGKDVELRCDPISGHTALYWYRQSLGQGLEFLIYFQGNSAPDKSGLPSDRFSAERTGGSVSTLTIQRTQQEDSAVYLCASSLYDRGTEAFFGQGTRLTVV.

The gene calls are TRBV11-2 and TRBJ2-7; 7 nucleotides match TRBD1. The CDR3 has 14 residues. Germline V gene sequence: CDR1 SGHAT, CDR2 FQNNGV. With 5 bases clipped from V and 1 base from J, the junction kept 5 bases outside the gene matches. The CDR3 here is CASSTSTGSYEQYV. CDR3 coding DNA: TGTGCCAGCAGCACCTCGACAGGGTCCTACGAGCAGTACGTC.

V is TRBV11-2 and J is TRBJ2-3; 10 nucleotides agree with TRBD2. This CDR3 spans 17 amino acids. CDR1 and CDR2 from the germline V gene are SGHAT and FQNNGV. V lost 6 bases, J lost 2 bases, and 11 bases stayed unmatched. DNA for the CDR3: TGTGCCAGCAGGATAGGCCGGGGACTAGCGAACACAGATACGCAGTATTTT. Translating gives CASRIGRGLANTDTQYF.

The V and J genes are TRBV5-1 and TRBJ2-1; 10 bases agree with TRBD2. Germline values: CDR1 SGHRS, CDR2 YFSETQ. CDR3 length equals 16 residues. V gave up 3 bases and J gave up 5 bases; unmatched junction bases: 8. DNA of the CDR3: TGCGCCAGCAGCTGGATGACTAGCGGGCTGAACAATGAGCAGTTCTTC. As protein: CASSWMTSGLNNEQFF.

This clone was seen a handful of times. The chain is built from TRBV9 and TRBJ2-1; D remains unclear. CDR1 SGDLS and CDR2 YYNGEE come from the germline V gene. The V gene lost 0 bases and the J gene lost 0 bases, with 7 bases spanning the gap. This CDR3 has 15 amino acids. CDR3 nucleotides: TGTGCCAGCAGCGTAGCGATGAGCTCCTACAATGAGCAGTTCTTC. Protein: CASSVAMSSYNEQFF.

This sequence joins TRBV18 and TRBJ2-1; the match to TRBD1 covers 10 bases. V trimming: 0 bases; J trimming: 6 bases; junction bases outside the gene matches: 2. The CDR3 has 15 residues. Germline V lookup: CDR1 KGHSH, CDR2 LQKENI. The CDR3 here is CASSPPRTGGNEQFF. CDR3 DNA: TGTGCCAGCTCACCACCAAGGACAGGGGGCAATGAGCAGTTCTTC.

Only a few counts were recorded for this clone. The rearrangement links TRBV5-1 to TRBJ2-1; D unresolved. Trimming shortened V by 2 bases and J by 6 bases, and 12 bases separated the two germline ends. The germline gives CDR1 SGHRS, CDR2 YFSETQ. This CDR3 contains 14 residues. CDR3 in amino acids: CASSFGEEFNEQFF. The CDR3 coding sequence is TGCGCCAGCAGCTTCGGTGAGGAATTCAATGAGCAGTTCTTC.

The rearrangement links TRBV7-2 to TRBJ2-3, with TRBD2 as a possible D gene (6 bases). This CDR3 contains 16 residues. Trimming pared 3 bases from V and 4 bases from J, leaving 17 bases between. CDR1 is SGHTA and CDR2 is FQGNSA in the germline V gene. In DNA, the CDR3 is TGTGCCAGCAGCTTCCGACTAGGCGGTGTTGCAGATACGCAGTATTTT. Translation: CASSFRLGGVADTQYF.

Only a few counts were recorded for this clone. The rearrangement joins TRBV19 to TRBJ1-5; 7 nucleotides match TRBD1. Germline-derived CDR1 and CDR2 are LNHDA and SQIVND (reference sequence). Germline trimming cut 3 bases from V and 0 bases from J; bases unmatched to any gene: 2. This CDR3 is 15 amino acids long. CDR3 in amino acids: CASSMAGGSNQPQHF. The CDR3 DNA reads TGTGCCAGTAGTATGGCAGGGGGTAGCAATCAGCCCCAGCATTTT.